These 31 T cell receptor beta chains were all obtained from the same sample, sequenced in a study of cytomegalovirus exposure and HLA in healthy donors. The PCR used 60 Vbeta and 13 Jbeta primers. Some clones are missing from TCRdb's copy, which holds only in-frame ones; the method was immunoSEQ multiplex PCR. Of more than 200,000 clones in the sample, around 79% were seen once. Sequencing was carried out using PBMCs. These receptor sequences come from a male donor in good health and CMV-seronegative.

The chain combines TRBV5-1 with TRBJ2-7; TRBD2 matches 9 bases. Germline-derived CDR1 and CDR2 are SGHRS and YFSETQ. With 3 bases clipped from V and 6 bases from J, the junction kept 13 bases outside the gene matches. CDR3 length equals 16 residues. The CDR3 loop is CASSSWLAGGPSEQYF. CDR3 sequence (DNA): TGCGCCAGCAGCTCCTGGCTGGCGGGAGGGCCGAGCGAGCAGTACTTC.

As for this clone: At one of its ends the junction is not consistent with the germline gene, which may arise from a read error. V is TRBV7-7 and J is TRBJ2-5; perhaps TRBD1 as D (8 bases). CDR3 size: 14 residues. Germline lookup yields CDR1 SSHAT and CDR2 FNYEAQ (reference sequence). In DNA, the CDR3 is TGTGCTAGCAGCGTGACAGGGGAGGGCGAGACCCAGTACTTC. It specifies CASSVTGEGETQYF.

The rearrangement links TRBV14 to TRBJ2-7; D might be TRBD1 (6 bases). Germline CDR1 SGHDN, CDR2 FVKESK. This CDR3 region has 16 residues. Deletions cut 1 base from V and 4 bases from J, with 17 bases between. The CDR3 DNA follows: TGTGCCAGCAGCCAAGCTTTAGGCAGGGGCTGGTACGAGCAGTACTTC. Translation: CASSQALGRGWYEQYF.

This chain joins TRBV7-9 and TRBJ2-2; 9 nucleotides agree with TRBD1. This CDR3 comprises 14 residues. V was pared by 8 bases and J by 7 bases, with 8 bases of the junction left unmatched. Looked up from germline, CDR1 is SEHNR and CDR2 is FQNEAQ (reference sequence). For the CDR3, the DNA is TGTGCCAGCGAGGGACAGGGAGGCATCGGGGAGCTGTTTTTT. Translated, it gives CASEGQGGIGELFF.

The CDR3 is CSVSDEQFF. The CDR3 coding sequence is TGCAGCGTTAGCGATGAGCAGTTCTTC. The chain couples TRBV29-1 to TRBJ2-1; the D is unclear. The CDR3 has 9 amino acids. The germline gives CDR1 SQVTM, CDR2 ANQGSEA. Trimming removed 5 bases at V and 8 bases at J, with 4 bases between.

This clone has just a few counts. The genes are TRBV19 and TRBJ1-1; 7 bases align to TRBD1. There are 15 residues in the CDR3. The ends lost 9 bases at V and 6 bases at J; junction bases unmatched: 16. Germline CDR1 is LNHDA and CDR2 is SQIVND (reference sequence). CDR3 nucleotide sequence: TGTGCCAGCAACGGATTGACAGGGATGAGGGCTGAAGCTTTCTTT. Its translation is CASNGLTGMRAEAFF.

The CDR3: CASSVGDSPLHF. In nucleotides, the CDR3 is TGTGCCAGCAGCGTTGGAGACTCACCCCTCCACTTT. The chain couples TRBV2 to TRBJ1-6; D is undetermined. The CDR3 covers 12 residues. V was pared by 6 bases and J by 10 bases, with 10 bases between. Germline values: CDR1 SNHLY, CDR2 FYNNEI.

V gene TRBV6-1 combines with J gene TRBJ1-2; 8 bases agree with TRBD1. V shed 1 base and J 8 bases; nucleotides not matched to a gene: 9. The CDR3 runs to 15 residues. From germline, CDR1 is MNHNS and CDR2 SASEGT. Here the CDR3 reads CASSEVRTGIWGYTF. The CDR3, as DNA: TGTGCCAGCAGTGAAGTTAGGACAGGGATTTGGGGCTACACCTTC.

This sequence joins TRBV5-4 and TRBJ1-2; TRBD1 aligns across 10 bases. Germline lookup yields CDR1 SGHNT and CDR2 YYREEE (reference sequence). V was clipped by 1 base and J by 6 bases; unmatched bases: 12. CDR3 length: 17 residues. In DNA form, the CDR3 reads TGTGCCAGCAGCTTGCTTCTGACAGGGGGCGCTTTTGATGGCTACACCTTC. Residues: CASSLLLTGGAFDGYTF.

As concerns this clone: This sample also contains other DNA sequences that code for the same CDR3. The chain is built from TRBV6-4 and TRBJ2-3; 12 bases align to TRBD2. There are 15 residues in the CDR3. Germline assignment: CDR1 MRHNA and CDR2 SNTAGT. The V and J ends lost 3 bases and 4 bases, in that order; junction bases with no gene match: 2. The CDR3 sequence: CASSELAGGADTQYF. CDR3 nucleotides: TGTGCCAGCAGTGAACTAGCGGGGGGCGCAGATACGCAGTATTTT.

The rearrangement uses TRBV5-1 and TRBJ1-1; D perhaps matches TRBD1 (5 bases). Germline lookup yields CDR1 SGHRS and CDR2 YFSETQ. V gave up 5 bases and J gave up 5 bases, with 10 bases separating them. The CDR3 is 12 residues long. The CDR3, as DNA: TGCGCCAGCAGGTCGGAGGGGACTGAAGCTTTCTTT. This gives the protein CASRSEGTEAFF.

This clone was seen a handful of times. This sequence joins TRBV15 and TRBJ2-7; 9 nucleotides align to TRBD1. V gave up 6 bases and J gave up 2 bases; unmatched junction bases: 8. The CDR3 totals 15 residues. Germline values: CDR1 LNHNV, CDR2 YYDKDF (reference sequence). CDR3 nucleotide sequence: TGTGCCACCAGTAGTCGACAGGGGGGCCCCTACGAGCAGTACTTC. It yields the protein CATSSRQGGPYEQYF. Supplemented by reference TRBV15 and TRBJ2-7, the full variable domain reads DAMVIQNPRYQVTQFGKPVTLSCSQTLNHNVMYWYQQKSSQAPKLLFHYYDKDFNNEADTPDNFQSRRPNTSFCFLDIRSPGLGDTAMYLCATSSRQGGPYEQYFGPGTRLTVT.

This clone was seen only a few times. The chain uses TRBV6-5 and TRBJ2-1; 8 bases map to TRBD2. Germline V gives CDR1 MNHEY, CDR2 SVGAGI. The CDR3 sequence is 14 residues long. J was trimmed by 15 bases and V by 6 bases; bases with no gene match: 16. CDR3 coding DNA: TGTGCCAGCAGCAGCCTTCGGGGGGGCCTGGAATGGTTCTTC. Protein: CASSSLRGGLEWFF.

In this sample, this clone turned up once. V gene TRBV7-9 combines with J gene TRBJ1-5, with no clear D. Germline CDR1 reads SEHNR; CDR2 reads FQNEAQ (reference sequence). Deletions cut 1 base from V and 6 bases from J, with 10 bases between. CDR3 length: 14 residues. The CDR3: CASSLEGSGQPQHF. The CDR3 DNA follows: TGTGCCAGCAGCTTAGAAGGGAGCGGTCAGCCCCAGCATTTT.

The rearrangement uses TRBV27 and TRBJ1-1; possible D gene TRBD1, 5 bases. The CDR3 totals 15 residues. V lost 0 bases and J 5 bases, leaving 13 bases between the germline ends. Germline CDR1 MNHEY, CDR2 SMNVEV (reference sequence). CDR3 sequence (DNA): TGTGCCAGCAGTTTATCGGGGCTCTTGAGGACTGAAGCTTTCTTT. Residues: CASSLSGLLRTEAFF.

J is TRBJ1-6 and V is TRBV19; 9 bases are shared with TRBD1. This CDR3 is built from 14 residues. The trim removed 5 bases at V and 5 bases at J, leaving 1 base unmatched. The germline CDR1 and CDR2 sequences are LNHDA and SQIVND (reference sequence). CDR3 region: CASSRDRDNSPLHF. CDR3 DNA: TGTGCCAGTAGTCGGGACAGGGATAATTCACCCCTCCACTTT.

The chain joins TRBV6-5 to TRBJ1-5; maybe TRBD1 (6 bases). The V end was cut by 6 bases, the J end by 4 bases, with 16 bases between. Germline lookup yields CDR1 MNHEY and CDR2 SVGAGI. CDR3 length: 15 residues. The chain's CDR3 is CASRSLGRGNQPQHF. The CDR3 nucleotides read TGTGCCAGCAGGTCACTCGGGAGGGGGAATCAGCCCCAGCATTTT.

The chain employs TRBV18 and TRBJ1-1, with D possibly being TRBD1 (6 bases). This CDR3 contains 14 residues. V was shortened by 8 bases and J by 1 base, with 14 bases between the two germline ends. The V gene's germline CDR1 is KGHSH and CDR2 LQKENI. CDR3 bases: TGTGCCAGCCTTAAACAGGGTCGGAACACTGAAGCTTTCTTT. Translating it yields CASLKQGRNTEAFF.

This chain joins TRBV6-1 and TRBJ2-7; the D is unclear. The germline gives CDR1 MNHNS, CDR2 SASEGT. The CDR3 has 16 residues. The V gene lost 1 base and the J gene lost 1 base, with 14 bases spanning the gap. The DNA for the CDR3 is TGTGCCAGCAGTGAAGAATTAGCAGTCCGGTCCTACGAGCAGTACTTC. This encodes CASSEELAVRSYEQYF.

The chain is built from TRBV19 and TRBJ2-1; D may be TRBD1 (6 bases). Germline loops: CDR1 LNHDA, CDR2 SQIVND (reference sequence). The CDR3 contains 14 residues. The V end lost 3 bases, the J end lost 6 bases, and 12 bases lay between the germline ends. CDR3 nucleotides: TGTGCCAGTAGTATCGAGTCAGGGGCCAATGAGCAGTTCTTC. Translated, it gives CASSIESGANEQFF.

The chain employs TRBV10-3 and TRBJ1-5; D may be TRBD1 (6 bases). The V end lost 2 bases, the J end lost 1 base, and 6 bases lay between the germline ends. Germline V lookup: CDR1 ENHRY, CDR2 SYGVKD. The CDR3 covers 14 residues. The CDR3 here is CAISETGSNQPQHF. The CDR3 region has the DNA TGTGCCATCAGTGAGACAGGGAGCAATCAGCCCCAGCATTTT.

This chain joins TRBV28 and TRBJ2-5; D is possibly TRBD2 (5 bases). V dropped 3 bases and J dropped 8 bases, with 13 bases sitting between them. The CDR3 runs 13 residues. Germline V gives CDR1 MDHEN, CDR2 SYDVKM. The DNA for the CDR3 is TGTGCCAGCAGTTTGGGCCGGGGAATTACCCAGTACTTC. Its protein is CASSLGRGITQYF.

This clone came up a few times. This chain joins TRBV7-3 and TRBJ2-7; the D gene is possibly TRBD1 (5 bases). Germline V gene sequence: CDR1 SGHTA, CDR2 FQGTGA. This CDR3 contains 13 residues. V dropped 0 bases and J dropped 6 bases, with 9 bases sitting between them. CDR3 nucleotides: TGTGCCAGCAGCTTAACGTACAGGTCCGAGCAGTACTTC. Translated: CASSLTYRSEQYF.

The gene calls are TRBV20-1 and TRBJ1-2; TRBD1 is a possible D gene (6 bases). CDR1 DFQATT and CDR2 SNEGSKA come from the germline V gene (reference sequence). Trimming left V 3 bases short and J 4 bases short, with 6 bases between. This CDR3 contains 11 residues. CDR3 sequence: CSARTGYGYTF. The DNA for the CDR3 is TGCAGTGCTAGGACAGGCTATGGCTACACCTTC.

This clone was recorded a few times. The rearrangement links TRBV5-1 to TRBJ2-1, with 10 bases that match TRBD2. This CDR3 comprises 15 residues. V gave up 3 bases and J gave up 3 bases; unmatched junction bases: 3. CDR1 and CDR2 from the germline V gene are SGHRS and YFSETQ. This CDR3 reads CASSSGTSVYNEQFF. CDR3 bases: TGCGCCAGCAGCTCCGGGACTAGCGTCTACAATGAGCAGTTCTTC.

The chain couples TRBV5-4 to TRBJ2-1, with D uncertain. The CDR3 contains 15 residues. Germline loops: CDR1 SGHNT, CDR2 YYREEE (reference sequence). V was cut by 1 base and J by 4 bases, with 12 bases left in between. The chain's CDR3 is CASSLSRPRYNEQFF. In DNA, the CDR3 is TGTGCCAGCAGCTTGTCCAGGCCACGGTACAATGAGCAGTTCTTC. Variable domain in full (rest from reference TRBV5-4 and TRBJ2-1): ETGVTQSPTHLIKTRGQQVTLRCSSQSGHNTVSWYQQALGQGPQFIFQYYREEENGRGNFPPRFSGLQFPNYSSELNVNALELDDSALYLCASSLSRPRYNEQFFGPGTRLTVL.

The chain combines TRBV7-6 with TRBJ1-6, with 12 positions matching TRBD1. The CDR3 consists of 17 residues. V shed 5 bases, J shed 8 bases, and the junction held 10 bases outside the gene matches. Germline values: CDR1 SGHVS, CDR2 FNYEAQ. In DNA form, the CDR3 reads TGTGCCAGCAGCGCGTCGATAGGGACAGGGGGCGATTCACCCCTCCACTTT. Translated: CASSASIGTGGDSPLHF.

V and J are TRBV28 and TRBJ2-7, with D perhaps matching TRBD1 (7 bases). The CDR3 length is 15 residues. V lost 7 bases, J lost 2 bases, and 18 bases lay in between. Per the germline V gene, CDR1 is MDHEN and CDR2 is SYDVKM. The CDR3 DNA reads as TGTGCCAGCACCACAGCGGCGGGACAGACCTACGAGCAGTACTTC. Translated: CASTTAAGQTYEQYF.

The chain combines TRBV27 with TRBJ1-6, with D possibly matching TRBD1 (6 bases). V lost 1 base, J lost 5 bases, and 12 bases lay in between. The CDR3 spans 16 residues. The germline V gene has CDR1 MNHEY and CDR2 SMNVEV (reference sequence). For the CDR3, the DNA is TGTGCCAGCAGTTTATATCAGGGGCAGGATAATTCACCCCTCCACTTT. Its protein is CASSLYQGQDNSPLHF.

The V call is TRBV6-5, the J call TRBJ2-1; 11 positions match TRBD1. CDR1 is MNHEY, CDR2 SVGAGI, per germline. After removal of 6 bases from V and 4 bases from J, the junction contained 5 bases not matched to a gene. This CDR3 has 15 amino acids. Here the CDR3 DNA reads TGTGCCAGCAGGGAGGACAGGGGGCCGTACAATGAGCAGTTCTTC. Protein product: CASREDRGPYNEQFF.

The CDR3 here is CASSVAGAINYGYTF. The CDR3 DNA follows: TGTGCCAGCAGCGTAGCAGGGGCGATTAACTATGGCTACACCTTC. The chain employs TRBV9 and TRBJ1-2; TRBD1 is a possible D gene (6 bases). The germline V gene encodes CDR1 SGDLS and CDR2 YYNGEE. The CDR3 runs to 15 residues. Trimming cost V 0 bases and J 1 base, with 10 bases left between them.